This TCR beta chain is from a study of naive and memory T cell subsets. Study conclusions and caveats: Expression changes during T cell differentiation may affect RNA-based TCR counts.

In its sample, this clonotype was seen many times. What it binds is unknown. Two oligonucleotides, mixed equimolar, formed the beta constant-region primer covering TRBC1 and TRBC2. TCRdb re-analysed the UMI-ligation and nested PCR reads in MiXCR, keeping a single row per CDR3 protein. The sample lists over 20,000 distinct CDR3 sequences, 11% occurring once. V was cut by 3 bases and J by 6 bases, with 17 bases left in between. This CDR3 region has 16 residues. The germline V gene encodes CDR1 MDHEN and CDR2 SYDVKM. The source is a human donor in good health. Sequencing was done on a sample of central memory CD8+ T cells from blood. This sequence joins TRBV28 and TRBJ1-4; a weak D match, TRBD1 (5 bases). The DNA for the CDR3 is TGTGCCAGCAGTTTCCCCCTACCAGGGATTGATGAAAAACTGTTTTTT. Its translation: CASSFPLPGIDEKLFF. The full variable domain, with the rest looked up from reference TRBV28 and TRBJ1-4, is DVKVTQSSRYLVKRTGEKVFLECVQDMDHENMFWYRQDPGLGLRLIYFSYDVKMKEKGDIPEGYSVSREKKERFSLILESASTNQTSMYLCASSFPLPGIDEKLFFGSGTQLSVL.